The present TCR beta chain was sequenced within a study of vaccination and CD4 T cells after COVID-19. Study information: Convalescents were six males and four females, two of them Hispanic.

This clonotype was picked up a small number of times. What it recognizes is unknown. Specified treatment: approximately nine-day PBMC culture with coronavirus spike peptide pools or control peptides (ViraFEST assay). According to the study, CD4+ T cells from the unexposed donor were gathered ahead of the COVID-19 pandemic (2011-2018). The Oncomine TCR Beta short-read assay was what sequenced the DNA obtained from cultured CD4+ T cells. MiXCR, run by TCRdb on the PCR reads, gives a single entry per CDR3 protein. The table records more than 1,400 distinct CDR3 sequences, around 12% of them present only once. This CDR3 has 15 amino acids. Germline V gives CDR1 MNHNS, CDR2 SASEGT. After removal of 6 bases from V and 3 bases from J, the junction contained 6 bases not matched to a gene.

The chain combines TRBV6-1 with TRBJ2-7; the match to TRBD2 covers 12 bases. This receptor was obtained from a human donor in good health. The specimen sequenced was CD4+ T cells from blood, cultured in vitro. Here the CDR3 reads CASRAGLAGFYEQYF. CDR3 coding DNA: TGTGCCAGCAGGGCCGGACTAGCGGGATTCTACGAGCAGTACTTC.